This T cell receptor (beta chain) was obtained from a study of blood T cell repertoires in COVID-19. About the research overall: Specimens from acute and convalescent COVID-19 originated in the United States, Italy and Spain. PBMCs, B-cell-depleted T cells, or T cells were the source of the cDNA or gDNA that made up the material.

In the authors' methods: Researchers report that nucleated cell counts were estimated from reference gene primer amplification. Here immunoSEQ multiplex PCR was the method, and the copy in TCRdb shows in-frame clones only, minus some. D and trimming come from the DNA, and the V and J calls and clone size come from that table. This sample has about 140,000 clones, with roughly 80% found just once. The CDR3 contains 13 residues. J was trimmed by 11 bases and V by 5 bases; bases with no gene match: 5. CDR1 is ENHRY, CDR2 SYGVKD, per germline. V gene TRBV10-3 combines with J gene TRBJ2-2, with 10 bases fitting TRBD1. This clonotype originated in a human donor in a cohort sampled during active COVID-19. Sequenced material: peripheral blood. CDR3 amino acids: CAISTRTGGELFF. CDR3 nucleotides: TGTGCCATCAGTACGAGGACAGGGGGAGAGCTGTTTTTT.